Listed below are T cell receptor beta chains from one sample, sequenced in a study of vaccination and CD4 T cells after COVID-19. No antigen is known for these receptors. Each CDR3 protein is one row after TCRdb ran MiXCR on the PCR reads. The data show some 8,000 distinct CDR3 sequences, with roughly two thirds seen just once and under 40% held by the top ten. Sequenced material: CD4+ T cells from blood, cultured in vitro. The receptors here all came from a human donor who had recovered from COVID-19. CDR3s include the opening cysteine and the closing phenylalanine or tryptophan. A D gene is named only where the DNA matches it firmly. Clone sizes are given selectively: once, few, many, or a class where the clone is expanded.

V	J	size	length	D	DNA	CDR3
TRBV7-3	TRBJ1-1	NA	13	NA	TGTGCCAGCAGCCCATCAGGGTACCTTGAAGCTTTCTTT	CASSPSGYLEAFF
TRBV7-9	TRBJ2-7	NA	15	TRBD1	TGTGCCAGCAGCCTCCCGGGACAGCGAAGCTACGAGCAGTACTTC	CASSLPGQRSYEQYF
TRBV15	TRBJ2-1	NA	16	NA	TGTGCCACCAGCAGACCCAAAGCGGGTTCTGGCAATGAGCAGTTCTTC	CATSRPKAGSGNEQFF
TRBV5-6	TRBJ1-1	NA	13	NA	TGTGCCAGCCGGGAGGACCTTGACACTGAAGCTTTCTTT	CASREDLDTEAFF
TRBV6-1	TRBJ1-1	NA	17	NA	TGTGCCAGCAGTGAAGCGTGGGCCAGAGGTCCTCGGACTGAAGCTTTCTTT	CASSEAWARGPRTEAFF
TRBV6-1	TRBJ2-7	few	14	TRBD2	TGTGCCAGCAGCATAGGACTAGCGGGGAGCGAGCAGTACTTC	CASSIGLAGSEQYF
TRBV20-1	TRBJ2-1	once	17	NA	TGCAGTGCTAGACCCCGGGGGCGGCGGGCCTCCTACAATGAGCAGTTCTTC	CSARPRGRRASYNEQFF
TRBV7-2	TRBJ2-1	few	16	NA	TGTGCCAGCAGCTTAGCTTGGTCAGCCCTTGGCAATGAGCAGTTCTTC	CASSLAWSALGNEQFF
TRBV6-1	TRBJ2-3	few	14	TRBD2	TGTGCCAGCAAGGCGGGAGCCAGCACAGATACGCAGTATTTT	CASKAGASTDTQYF
TRBV2	TRBJ1-1	NA	11	NA	TGTGCCAGCACTTTCCGGGCTGAAGCTTTCTTT	CASTFRAEAFF
TRBV7-3	TRBJ1-6	NA	15	TRBD1	TGTGCCAGCAGCCTGGGGGACAGGGAGAATTCACCCCTCCACTTT	CASSLGDRENSPLHF
TRBV6-5	TRBJ1-3	NA	21	TRBD1	TGTGCCAGCAGTTACAGGTCCCGGACAGGCGAATATTCCCGCTCTGGAAACACCATATATTTT	CASSYRSRTGEYSRSGNTIYF
TRBV7-2	TRBJ1-5	few	14	NA	TGTGCCAGCAGCCCCCTAGGGGTTGATCAGCCCCAGCATTTT	CASSPLGVDQPQHF
TRBV28	TRBJ1-5	NA	13	NA	TGTGCCAGCAGTTTACTCCAGGGTCAGCCCCAGCATTTT	CASSLLQGQPQHF
TRBV7-8	TRBJ1-1	NA	16	NA	TGTGCCAGCAGCTCATCAGCCTGGACAGTGAACACTGAAGCTTTCTTT	CASSSSAWTVNTEAFF
TRBV12-3/TRBV12-4	TRBJ2-5	NA	15	TRBD2	TGTGCCAGCAGGTTGACGACGGGGGGGCAAGAGACCCAGTACTTC	CASRLTTGGQETQYF
TRBV20-1	TRBJ2-7	few	14	NA	TGCAGTGCTTCCACCGGGACGGTCTCCTACGAGCAGTACTTC	CSASTGTVSYEQYF
TRBV4-1	TRBJ1-5	NA	16	NA	TGCGCCAGCAGCCAGCTCAGGGAAATGGGCAATCAGCCCCAGCATTTT	CASSQLREMGNQPQHF
TRBV27	TRBJ2-1	NA	15	TRBD2	TGTGCCAGCAGTTTCGTGCGGGAGGGCCCCCATGAGCAGTTCTTC	CASSFVREGPHEQFF
TRBV5-6	TRBJ2-1	NA	14	NA	TGTGCCAGCAGCTCCCTACAGGGTTTGGATGAGCAGTTCTTC	CASSSLQGLDEQFF
TRBV5-1	TRBJ1-1	NA	14	NA	TGCGCCAGCAGCTTTGAGTTAGGCGAAGCTGAAGCTTTCTTT	CASSFELGEAEAFF
TRBV10-3	TRBJ1-1	NA	13	NA	TGTGCCATCAGAGACGGGGGCGCAGCTGAAGCTTTCTTT	CAIRDGGAAEAFF
TRBV6-1	TRBJ1-2	NA	15	NA	TGTGCCAGCAGTGTTGGAGGAGGGCCGAACTATGGCTACACCTTC	CASSVGGGPNYGYTF
TRBV19	TRBJ1-2	NA	11	NA	TGTGCCAGTAGTTTCAGCTATGGCTACACCTTC	CASSFSYGYTF
TRBV7-8	TRBJ1-1	NA	16	NA	TGTGCCAGCAGCTTAGTGGCACCTTCAATGAACACTGAAGCTTTCTTT	CASSLVAPSMNTEAFF
TRBV20-1	TRBJ1-2	NA	13	TRBD1	TGCAGTGCTAGAGATTACAGGGGAGACGGCTACACCTTC	CSARDYRGDGYTF
TRBV19	TRBJ1-1	once	15	TRBD1	TGTGCCAGTAGTATGGGGGGCAGGGGGCGCATTGAAGCTTTCTTT	CASSMGGRGRIEAFF
TRBV28	TRBJ1-4	NA	13	NA	TGTGCCAGCAGAGCTGGTTTGGATGAAAAACTGTTTTTT	CASRAGLDEKLFF
TRBV6-4	TRBJ1-2	NA	17	TRBD1	TGTGCCAGCATCCCACCGACTATAGACAGGGCCCCCTATGGCTACACCTTC	CASIPPTIDRAPYGYTF
TRBV6-2/TRBV6-3	TRBJ1-2	NA	13	TRBD1	TGTGCCAGCAGTTACCAAAACAGGGGTGGCTACACCTTC	CASSYQNRGGYTF
TRBV27	TRBJ1-3	NA	15	NA	TGTGCCAGCAGTCGGGGCAGGAGCTCTGGAAACACCATATATTTT	CASSRGRSSGNTIYF
TRBV6-2/TRBV6-3	TRBJ2-7	NA	14	TRBD2	TGTGCCAGCACGAGAGGGACTAGCTCCTACGAGCAGTACTTC	CASTRGTSSYEQYF
TRBV19	TRBJ1-5	NA	13	NA	TGTGCCAGTAGTATAGAGGGGAATCAGCCCCAGCATTTT	CASSIEGNQPQHF
TRBV5-1	TRBJ1-6	large	15	NA	TGCGCCAGCAGCTTGGTACCTGGGAAAGAATCACCCCTCCACTTT	CASSLVPGKESPLHF
TRBV6-1	TRBJ1-2	few	13	NA	TGTGCCAGCAGTCCGGGACCTAACTATGGCTACACCTTC	CASSPGPNYGYTF
TRBV6-1	TRBJ1-1	NA	11	NA	TGTGCCAGCAGAAGCCCCTTCGGGGCTTTCTTT	CASRSPFGAFF
TRBV2	TRBJ2-3	once	17	TRBD1	TGTGCCAGCAGCACCCAGAACGGGACAGGGTATATAGATACGCAGTATTTT	CASSTQNGTGYIDTQYF
TRBV6-1	TRBJ1-2	NA	13	NA	TGTGCCAGCAGCGAGACAGCAAGCTATGGCTACACCTTC	CASSETASYGYTF
TRBV20-1	TRBJ1-2	NA	13	TRBD1	TGCAGTGCTAGTAAGGACAGGGGACCTGGCTACACCTTC	CSASKDRGPGYTF
TRBV6-1	TRBJ2-5	NA	14	NA	TGTGCCAGCAGCCCCTCATTGAGCATTGTGACCCAGTACTTC	CASSPSLSIVTQYF
TRBV23-1	TRBJ1-2	NA	12	NA	TGCGCCAACTGTCCCAGGGGCAGTGGCTACACCTTC	CANCPRGSGYTF
TRBV20-1	TRBJ1-6	few	13	NA	TGCAGTGCTGTGGGGGGGCCCAATTCACCCCTCCACTTT	CSAVGGPNSPLHF
TRBV12-3/TRBV12-4	TRBJ1-1	NA	16	NA	TGTGCCAGCAGTTTGAGGCAGGGGAACCCGAACACTGAAGCTTTCTTT	CASSLRQGNPNTEAFF
TRBV14	TRBJ1-2	NA	17	NA	TGTGCCAGCAGCTCCTGGGACGGGGGAAATGCGGGCAGAGGCTACACCTTC	CASSSWDGGNAGRGYTF
TRBV5-1	TRBJ2-7	NA	13	TRBD1	TGCGCCAGCGGACAGGGGAGCTCCTACGAGCAGTACTTC	CASGQGSSYEQYF
TRBV5-1	TRBJ1-1	medium-sized	16	NA	TGCGCCAGCAGCACAGAGGGGCTTTATTGGGGAACTGAAGCTTTCTTT	CASSTEGLYWGTEAFF
TRBV20-1	TRBJ1-6	NA	15	TRBD1	TGCAGTGCTAGAGTCAGGGGGCATAATAATTCACCCCTCCACTTT	CSARVRGHNNSPLHF
TRBV10-1	TRBJ2-3	NA	12	NA	TGCGCCAGCGCAGGGAGCACAGATACGCAGTATTTT	CASAGSTDTQYF
TRBV24-1	TRBJ2-7	few	15	TRBD1	TGTGCCACCAGTGAACTTGGACAGGGTCAGGACGAGCAGTACTTC	CATSELGQGQDEQYF
TRBV11-2	TRBJ1-4	NA	14	NA	TGTGCCAGCAGCCTCATGGGAACTAATGAAAAACTGTTTTTT	CASSLMGTNEKLFF
TRBV20-1	TRBJ1-1	NA	14	NA	TGCAGTGCTAGAGGCGGGGCGGGTTGGACTGAAGCTTTCTTT	CSARGGAGWTEAFF
TRBV7-2	TRBJ2-2	few	14	NA	TGTGCCAGCAGCTTAGGGCCCCCCGCCGGGGAGCTGTTTTTT	CASSLGPPAGELFF
TRBV11-2	TRBJ1-6	NA	16	NA	TGTGCCAGCAGCGCTAGCTCGGGACGGCTAAATTCACCCCTCCACTTT	CASSASSGRLNSPLHF
TRBV20-1	TRBJ2-2	NA	14	NA	TGCAGTGCTTCCCGGACCATGTCCACCGGGGAGCTGTTTTTT	CSASRTMSTGELFF
TRBV19	TRBJ1-5	few	13	TRBD1	TGTGCCAGTACTCAGGGGGCTTATCAGCCCCAGCATTTT	CASTQGAYQPQHF